What follows are 8 T cell receptor beta chains derived from one specimen sequenced in a study of PD-1 blockade in classical Hodgkin lymphoma. Time point reported: newly diagnosed, previously untreated cHL patient sample. This table comes from immunoSEQ multiplex PCR, and its TCRdb copy is limited to in-frame clones, with some not included. The sample has about 22,000 clones; approximately 94% are singletons. Input material: peripheral blood mononuclear cells (PBMCs). The receptors derive from a human donor with classical Hodgkin lymphoma.

The chain joins TRBV6-5 to TRBJ2-5; D is possibly TRBD2 (6 bases). Trimming shortened V by 5 bases and J by 5 bases, and 12 bases separated the two germline ends. Germline CDR1 MNHEY, CDR2 SVGAGI. This CDR3 contains 13 residues. The CDR3 DNA sequence: TGTGCCAGCAGTGCGGGACTTCGGGAGACCCAGTACTTC. Amino acids: CASSAGLRETQYF.

This clone was observed a handful of times. For the CDR3, the DNA is TGTGCCTGGAGCAAGTCAGCAATGAACACTGAAGCTTTCTTT. Residues: CAWSKSAMNTEAFF. This sequence joins TRBV30 and TRBJ1-1; the D is unclear. This CDR3 has 14 residues. Germline lookup yields CDR1 GTSNPN and CDR2 SVGIG (reference sequence). V lost 3 bases to trimming and J lost 0 bases, with 11 bases between them.

The chain has TRBV10-3 and TRBJ2-1, with D maybe TRBD2 (6 bases). Germline CDR1 and CDR2: ENHRY and SYGVKD. V was shortened by 5 bases and J by 9 bases, with 11 bases between the two germline ends. This CDR3 region has 12 residues. The chain's CDR3 is CAISTTAGEQFF. The CDR3 bases are TGTGCCATCAGTACGACAGCGGGTGAGCAGTTCTTC.

The CDR3, as DNA: TGTGCCAGCAGAGACATCGGCCGGTGGGGTATTAGCTACACCTTC. Protein: CASRDIGRWGISYTF. This sequence joins TRBV11-2 and TRBJ1-2; D gene ambiguous. Trimming took off 6 bases at V and 9 bases at J, with 23 bases between the two ends. CDR3 length equals 15 residues. CDR1 and CDR2 (germline): SGHAT, FQNNGV.

V gene TRBV4-3 combines with J gene TRBJ2-2, with 12 bases aligning to TRBD2. This CDR3 comprises 17 residues. Germline trimming cut 4 bases from V and 4 bases from J; bases unmatched to any gene: 7. CDR1 is LGHNA, CDR2 YSLEER, per germline. CDR3 nucleotides: TGCGCCAGCAGCCCCCCCCTAGCGGGGGGGGGCACCGGGGAGCTGTTTTTT. This encodes CASSPPLAGGGTGELFF.

For the CDR3, the DNA is TGTGCCAGCAGTGGACGGACAGGGGGAACTGAAAAACTGTTTTTT. The encoded protein is CASSGRTGGTEKLFF. The rearrangement links TRBV25-1 to TRBJ1-4, with 10 bases identical to TRBD1. In germline, CDR1 is MGHDK, CDR2 SYGVNS. The CDR3 contains 15 residues. With V trimmed by 4 bases and J by 7 bases, 6 bases remained unmatched.

The CDR3, as DNA: TGTGCCAGTAGTATAGCGTGGACAGGGGGCCCTAAGGTGGAAGCTTTCTTT. It specifies CASSIAWTGGPKVEAFF. The J gene is TRBJ1-1, the V gene TRBV19; 11 bases match TRBD1. The V and J ends lost 1 base and 8 bases, in that order; junction bases with no gene match: 12. This CDR3 is built from 17 residues. The germline CDR1 and CDR2 sequences are LNHDA and SQIVND (reference sequence).

The chain links TRBV2 to TRBJ2-5; 11 bases map to TRBD2. The DNA end is a closer match to TRBJ2-7, so the J assignment may be wrong. Germline CDR1 and CDR2: SNHLY and FYNNEI. CDR3 length: 16 amino acids. The CDR3 protein is CASSAPLAGVAYEQYF. CDR3 DNA sequence: TGTGCCAGCAGCGCGCCACTAGCGGGGGTCGCCTACGAGCAGTACTTC.